These 25 T cell receptor beta chains were all obtained from the same sample, sequenced in a study of shared clonotypes between healthy human individuals (dated by TCRdb to 2020 to 2022). The library came from the immunoSEQ multiplex PCR assay. Here the immuneACCESS table is served through TCRdb, limited to in-frame sequences with V and J called. Missing clones are a known gap in these copies; in checked studies unresolved V genes cover under half, and the rest lacks a known reason. The sample table lists some 2,100,000 clones, 93% of them with a count of one. The ten largest clones add up to around 1.7% of the sample. CD8 naive samples consisted of CD45RO-negative cells that were positively selected for CCR7, yielding a CD45RA+CCR7+ population without TemRA cells. Specimen: naive CD8+ T cells from PBMCs. Interpreted using the paper, the cell subset or site label stands for: CD45RA+CCR7+. These receptors came from a man aged 18 to 30 in good health. Some clones in this sample may be carry-over from other donors' samples.

The chain joins TRBV4-2 to TRBJ2-1, with D uncertain. There are 12 residues in the CDR3. Trimming took off 1 base at V and 6 bases at J, with 4 bases between the two ends. CDR1 LGHNA and CDR2 YNFKEQ come from the germline V gene. This CDR3 reads CASSQAGNEQFF. DNA for the CDR3: TGTGCCAGCAGCCAAGCCGGCAATGAGCAGTTCTTC.

The gene calls are TRBV5-4 and TRBJ2-7, with TRBD1 matching over 7 bases. The CDR3 covers 15 residues. With V trimmed by 0 bases and J by 4 bases, 7 bases remained unmatched. Germline-derived CDR1 and CDR2 are SGHNT and YYREEE (reference sequence). The DNA for the CDR3 is TGTGCCAGCAGCTTGGGTTGGACAGGAGGATACGAGCAGTACTTC. Amino acid sequence: CASSLGWTGGYEQYF.

The chain is built from TRBV28 and TRBJ2-1, with a tentative D call TRBD1 (5 bases). Trimming cost V 5 bases and J 4 bases, with 12 bases left between them. Germline V gene data show CDR1 as MDHEN and CDR2 as SYDVKM. CDR3 length: 14 amino acids. The CDR3 DNA reads as TGTGCCAGCAGTCTCCCAACAGGTTACAATGAGCAGTTCTTC. This encodes CASSLPTGYNEQFF.

With regard to this clone: Other nucleotide sequences in the sample specify the same CDR3. The chain employs TRBV27 and TRBJ2-1; D is unresolved. The V gene lost 3 bases and the J gene lost 0 bases, with 9 bases spanning the gap. CDR3 length: 15 residues. Germline V gives CDR1 MNHEY, CDR2 SMNVEV (reference sequence). The CDR3 sequence: CASSLGSSSYNEQFF. CDR3 in DNA: TGTGCCAGCAGTTTGGGGTCGAGCTCCTACAATGAGCAGTTCTTC.

Regarding this clone: Other nucleotide sequences from this sample produce the same CDR3. J is TRBJ2-7 and V is TRBV10-3; D may correspond to TRBD1 or TRBD2 (5 bases each). This CDR3 spans 13 amino acids. CDR1 ENHRY and CDR2 SYGVKD come from the germline V gene. V was clipped by 4 bases and J by 1 base, with 8 bases between them. The CDR3 loop is CAISGDRSYEQYF. The CDR3 region has the DNA TGTGCCATCAGTGGGGACCGGTCCTACGAGCAGTACTTC.

The V call is TRBV15, the J call TRBJ1-5, with a weak D call TRBD1 (5 bases). V lost 5 bases, J lost 6 bases, and 23 bases lay in between. Germline values: CDR1 LNHNV, CDR2 YYDKDF (reference sequence). The CDR3 spans 17 residues. For the CDR3, the DNA is TGTGCCACCAGCTCACCCCACCTAGGGGTGGGAAGTCAGCCCCAGCATTTT. It codes for CATSSPHLGVGSQPQHF.

The gene calls are TRBV28 and TRBJ2-1; weak D call: TRBD1 (5 bases). The CDR3 is 16 amino acids. Trimming pared 1 base from V and 7 bases from J, leaving 17 bases between. Germline V gene sequence: CDR1 MDHEN, CDR2 SYDVKM. The CDR3 reads CASSLLFGQGKNEQFF. DNA for the CDR3: TGTGCCAGCAGTTTATTATTTGGGCAGGGTAAGAATGAGCAGTTCTTC.

This chain's CDR3 is CSASPSRPQHF. The CDR3 DNA sequence: TGCAGTGCTAGTCCCAGTCGGCCCCAGCATTTT. V is TRBV20-1 and J is TRBJ1-5; D unresolved. CDR3 length equals 11 residues. Looked up from germline, CDR1 is DFQATT and CDR2 is SNEGSKA (reference sequence). Trimming cost V 3 bases and J 9 bases, with 9 bases left between them.

V usage is TRBV11-1 and J usage is TRBJ2-3, with 12 bases identical to TRBD2. Germline-derived CDR1 and CDR2 are SGHAT and FQDESV (reference sequence). The V and J ends lost 4 bases and 4 bases, in that order; junction bases with no gene match: 6. This CDR3 has 16 amino acids. The DNA of the CDR3 is TGTGCCAGCAGCTCCAGGACTAGCGGGACCCCAGATACGCAGTATTTT. The encoded protein is CASSSRTSGTPDTQYF. Full variable domain (rest looked up from reference TRBV11-1 and TRBJ2-3): EAEVAQSPRYKITEKSQAVAFWCDPISGHATLYWYRQILGQGPELLVQFQDESVVDDSQLPKDRFSAERLKGVDSTLKIQPAELGDSAMYLCASSSRTSGTPDTQYFGPGTRLTVL.

Turning to this clone: Other DNA sequences from this sample encode an identical CDR3 as well. J is TRBJ2-1 and V is TRBV4-3; 7 bases line up with TRBD2. Germline lookup yields CDR1 LGHNA and CDR2 YSLEER. Trimming removed 3 bases from V and 2 bases from J; junction bases left unmatched: 1. The CDR3 has 14 amino acids. CDR3 sequence: CASSQSGTYNEQFF. The CDR3 DNA sequence: TGCGCCAGCAGCCAGAGCGGGACCTACAATGAGCAGTTCTTC.

V gene TRBV6-5 combines with J gene TRBJ1-2, with D maybe TRBD1 (5 bases). V lost 6 bases and J 3 bases, leaving 17 bases between the germline ends. There are 15 residues in the CDR3. CDR1 is MNHEY, CDR2 SVGAGI, per germline. CDR3 in amino acids: CASRDGDGVDYGYTF. CDR3 in DNA: TGTGCCAGCAGAGACGGGGACGGTGTTGACTATGGCTACACCTTC.

The V gene is TRBV28, the J gene TRBJ1-4; D unresolved. From germline, CDR1 is MDHEN and CDR2 SYDVKM. The CDR3 consists of 14 residues. The V end lost 5 bases, the J end lost 5 bases, and 12 bases lay between the germline ends. CDR3 coding DNA: TGTGCCAGCAGTCCCTGGCGTATAAATGAAAAACTGTTTTTT. It yields the protein CASSPWRINEKLFF.

The chain carries TRBV9 and TRBJ2-1; D may be TRBD1 or TRBD2 (6 bases each). Trimming left V 4 bases short and J 10 bases short, with 21 bases between. Germline assignment: CDR1 SGDLS and CDR2 YYNGEE. This CDR3 spans 15 amino acids. CDR3 protein: CASSPYGSGGGEQFF. CDR3 DNA: TGTGCCAGCAGCCCCTACGGGAGTGGGGGCGGCGAGCAGTTCTTC.

As for this clone: Other DNA variants within this sample encode the same CDR3. The rearrangement links TRBV4-3 to TRBJ1-5; D is unclear. The germline V gene encodes CDR1 LGHNA and CDR2 YSLEER. The CDR3 is 14 amino acids. The V and J ends lost 0 bases and 1 base respectively, with 4 bases between them. The CDR3 here is CASSQDRSNQPQHF. DNA of the CDR3: TGCGCCAGCAGCCAAGACAGGAGCAATCAGCCCCAGCATTTT.

This rearrangement joins TRBV5-6 to TRBJ2-1; D perhaps matches TRBD2 (6 bases). CDR3 length: 14 residues. CDR1 is SGHDT and CDR2 is YYEEEE in the germline V gene. The V gene lost 6 bases and the J gene lost 8 bases, with 18 bases spanning the gap. The CDR3 DNA reads TGTGCCAGCACCGTACTGGGGGACTTAGATGAGCAGTTCTTC. It yields the protein CASTVLGDLDEQFF.

The chain recombines TRBV4-3 with TRBJ1-6; D remains unclear. There are 15 residues in the CDR3. Germline V gives CDR1 LGHNA, CDR2 YSLEER. Trimming shortened V by 4 bases and J by 7 bases, and 14 bases separated the two germline ends. This chain's CDR3 is CASSPSVGMNSPLHF. The CDR3 bases are TGCGCCAGCAGCCCAAGCGTTGGGATGAATTCACCCCTCCACTTT.

This clone is a singleton in its sample. The gene calls are TRBV11-2 and TRBJ1-4; 9 bases are shared with TRBD1. This CDR3 region has 17 residues. The germline V gene has CDR1 SGHAT and CDR2 FQNNGV. The V and J ends lost 0 bases and 8 bases, in that order; junction bases with no gene match: 10. DNA of the CDR3: TGTGCCAGCAGCTTAGACGGGACAGGGTATCAAAGGGAAAAACTGTTTTTT. Its translation: CASSLDGTGYQREKLFF.

The chain joins TRBV28 to TRBJ1-3, with TRBD1 as a possible D gene (5 bases). V gave up 7 bases and J gave up 3 bases, with 19 bases separating them. Germline V lookup: CDR1 MDHEN, CDR2 SYDVKM. The CDR3 has 16 residues. The CDR3 loop is CASTSETEAIGNTIYF. The CDR3 DNA reads as TGTGCCAGCACCTCAGAGACAGAGGCGATTGGAAACACCATATATTTT.

The chain uses TRBV4-2 and TRBJ2-6; D remains unclear. This CDR3 is 19 amino acids long. Germline CDR1 reads LGHNA; CDR2 reads YNFKEQ. V lost 0 bases and J lost 1, with 16 bases in between. CDR3 region: CASSQEELLSRSGANVLTF. CDR3 sequence (DNA): TGTGCCAGCAGCCAAGAGGAACTATTATCCCGTTCTGGGGCCAACGTCCTGACTTTC.

This clone was seen a handful of times. The same CDR3 is also encoded by other DNA sequences in this sample. The genes are TRBV7-9 and TRBJ1-5; D gene unclear. Deletions cut 5 bases from V and 4 bases from J, with 9 bases between. The CDR3 covers 13 residues. Germline values: CDR1 SEHNR, CDR2 FQNEAQ (reference sequence). CDR3 protein: CASSDGLNQPQHF. DNA of the CDR3: TGTGCCAGCAGCGACGGACTGAATCAGCCCCAGCATTTT.

As to this clone: This CDR3 is also generated by other DNA sequences in the sample. V gene TRBV19 combines with J gene TRBJ1-2; D is ambiguous. Trimming stripped 3 bases from V and 3 bases from J, with 5 bases between. Germline CDR1 and CDR2: LNHDA and SQIVND (reference sequence). There are 12 residues in the CDR3. The CDR3 spells CASSIGDYGYTF. The CDR3 coding sequence is TGTGCCAGTAGTATTGGGGACTATGGCTACACCTTC.

A note on this clone: The same CDR3 can be traced to other DNA sequences in this sample. The chain employs TRBV7-9 and TRBJ2-3; 9 bases align to TRBD2. Germline CDR1 and CDR2: SEHNR and FQNEAQ (reference sequence). With 1 base clipped from V and 2 bases from J, the junction kept 1 base outside the gene matches. The CDR3 extends over 15 amino acids. Here the CDR3 DNA reads TGTGCCAGCAGCTTAGGACTAGCGGACACAGATACGCAGTATTTT. This gives the protein CASSLGLADTDTQYF.

This chain joins TRBV28 and TRBJ2-3; D unresolved. CDR1 MDHEN and CDR2 SYDVKM come from the germline V gene. The length of the CDR3 is 16 residues. Trimming removed 3 bases at V and 4 bases at J, with 17 bases between. The CDR3 nucleotides are TGTGCCAGCAGTTTCCTAGGCTCACCAGATGCAGATACGCAGTATTTT. Protein: CASSFLGSPDADTQYF.

The rearrangement uses TRBV29-1 and TRBJ1-2, with 7 bases fitting TRBD1. V dropped 6 bases and J dropped 7; count of bases not matched to a gene: 11. The CDR3 extends over 13 amino acids. Germline CDR1 is SQVTM and CDR2 is ANQGSEA. The CDR3 loop reads CSVRGQLEFGYTF. The CDR3 region has the DNA TGCAGCGTGAGGGGACAGTTAGAATTTGGCTACACCTTC.

V is TRBV9 and J is TRBJ2-5, with 11 nucleotides matching TRBD2. The junction had 7 bases not matched to a gene; V was cut back by 5 bases and J by 4 bases. This CDR3 spans 15 amino acids. Germline assignment: CDR1 SGDLS and CDR2 YYNGEE. The DNA for the CDR3 is TGTGCCAGCAGTGAAACCGGGACTAGCGGAGAGACCCAGTACTTC. The encoded protein is CASSETGTSGETQYF.